A single sample gave rise to the 21 T cell receptor beta chains below, sequenced in a study of identical twins. TCRdb reprocessed the 5' RACE reads with MiXCR, giving one entry per CDR3 protein. The sample includes 650,000 to 750,000 distinct CDR3 sequences, approximately 22% of them seen just once. These records were also assigned to another study, of T cells expressing NK-cell markers.

Specimen: PBMCs. These receptors were obtained from a young woman in good health.

CDR3 nucleotide sequence: TGTGCCAGCAGCCAAGATATTACCCCGCGGGTCCTTAACGAGCAGTACTTC. As protein: CASSQDITPRVLNEQYF. V and J are TRBV14 and TRBJ2-7; tentatively, D is TRBD2 (5 bases). Germline V CDR1 and CDR2: SGHDN, FVKESK. CDR3 size: 17 residues. Trimming removed 0 bases at V and 5 bases at J, with 20 bases between.

This clonotype has only a few counts. The chain recombines TRBV7-9 with TRBJ1-2, with D possibly TRBD1 on 6 matching bases. The V gene's germline CDR1 is SEHNR and CDR2 FQNEAQ (reference sequence). Trimming stripped 6 bases from V and 7 bases from J, with 18 bases between. The CDR3 sequence is 14 residues long. The CDR3 DNA follows: TGTGCCAGCAGGTCGGACAGTATAACTCCTGGCTACACCTTC. This codes for CASRSDSITPGYTF.

This chain uses TRBV29-1 with TRBJ2-3; 8 nucleotides agree with TRBD1. Germline V gene data show CDR1 as SQVTM and CDR2 as ANQGSEA. The CDR3 covers 12 residues. V lost 4 bases and J lost 4; bases outside the gene matches: 1. The CDR3 nucleotides read TGCAGCGTTGCAGGGGGCGCAGATACGCAGTATTTT. Protein sequence: CSVAGGADTQYF.

This clonotype was seen a handful of times. This sequence joins TRBV20-1 and TRBJ1-3; no clear D. The CDR3 is 13 amino acids. In germline, CDR1 is DFQATT, CDR2 SNEGSKA (reference sequence). V lost 3 bases, J lost 7 bases, and 13 bases lay in between. The CDR3 loop is CSASVDFGNTIYF. CDR3 DNA sequence: TGCAGTGCTAGTGTAGATTTCGGGAACACCATATATTTT.

This clonotype has just a few counts. The chain has TRBV11-3 and TRBJ2-4; 7 nucleotides align to TRBD1. The CDR3 runs to 15 residues. Germline V gene data show CDR1 as SGHNT and CDR2 as YENEEA. V was pared by 5 bases and J by 4 bases, with 8 bases of the junction left unmatched. DNA for the CDR3: TGTGCCAGCAGCCTAGGGGACAGTTCTAAAAACATTCAGTACTTC. It is translated as CASSLGDSSKNIQYF.

This chain joins TRBV11-3 and TRBJ2-3; 13 positions match TRBD2. Per germline, CDR1 SGHNT and CDR2 YENEEA. V lost 3 bases, J lost 6 bases, and 3 bases stayed unmatched. This CDR3 spans 15 amino acids. The CDR3 protein is CASSFSLAGGDTQYF. CDR3 bases: TGTGCCAGCAGCTTTTCACTAGCGGGGGGGGATACGCAGTATTTT.

The CDR3 reads CSARPWGGREETGELFF. The DNA for the CDR3 is TGCAGTGCTAGACCCTGGGGGGGGCGGGAGGAGACCGGGGAGCTGTTTTTT. The rearrangement uses TRBV20-1 and TRBJ2-2; TRBD2 matches at 8 bases. This CDR3 has 17 residues. Germline-derived CDR1 and CDR2 are DFQATT and SNEGSKA (reference sequence). The J segment lost 5 bases and the V segment lost 2 bases, leaving 13 bases of the junction unmatched.

V gene TRBV21-1 combines with J gene TRBJ2-7. TRBV21-1 constitutes a pseudogene. This CDR3 comprises 15 residues. CDR3 coding DNA: TGTGCCAGCAGCTCCCTAATTAGCCTCTCCTACGAGCAGTACTTC. As protein: CASSSLISLSYEQYF.

This chain joins TRBV6-2 or TRBV6-3 and TRBJ2-7; tentative D call: TRBD2 (5 bases). Trimming pared 6 bases from V and 0 bases from J, leaving 12 bases between. This CDR3 region has 14 residues. CDR1 is MNHEY and CDR2 is SVGEGT in the germline V gene. Here the CDR3 DNA reads TGTGCCAGCAGATGGGTGGGGAGCTCCTACGAGCAGTACTTC. Its translation: CASRWVGSSYEQYF.

There are many counts of this clonotype. The gene calls are TRBV2 and TRBJ2-7; TRBD1 is a possible D gene (6 bases). CDR3 length: 16 amino acids. The ends were cut back, 1 base at V and 3 bases at J, with 16 bases in the middle. Germline CDR1 is SNHLY and CDR2 is FYNNEI. The CDR3: CASSEGTGPSFYEQYF. CDR3 nucleotide sequence: TGTGCCAGCAGTGAAGGTACAGGGCCTTCCTTCTACGAGCAGTACTTC.

This clonotype has ten or more counts. V gene TRBV30 combines with J gene TRBJ2-2; D is unresolved. CDR3 length: 12 amino acids. The germline gives CDR1 GTSNPN, CDR2 SVGIG (reference sequence). V gave up 5 bases and J gave up 1 base, with 5 bases separating them. CDR3 coding DNA: TGTGCCTGGGCGGTGAACACCGGGGAGCTGTTTTTT. Translation: CAWAVNTGELFF.

The chain joins TRBV29-1 to TRBJ1-1; D is unresolved. Germline assignment: CDR1 SQVTM and CDR2 ANQGSEA. Trimming took 3 bases from V and 7 from J, leaving 12 bases between them. This CDR3 region has 12 residues. CDR3 sequence: CSVEAGGDEAFF. DNA for the CDR3: TGCAGCGTTGAGGCCGGAGGAGATGAAGCTTTCTTT.

This chain uses TRBV5-5 with TRBJ1-2, with D unclear. V gave up 4 bases and J gave up 1 base, with 14 bases separating them. The CDR3 totals 15 residues. Germline values: CDR1 SGHKS, CDR2 YYEKEE (reference sequence). CDR3 sequence: CASSLSLQINYGYTF. For the CDR3, the DNA is TGTGCCAGCAGCCTTTCCCTCCAAATTAACTATGGCTACACCTTC. The variable domain in full, completed from reference TRBV5-5 and TRBJ1-2, reads DAGVTQSPTHLIKTRGQQVTLRCSPISGHKSVSWYQQVLGQGPQFIFQYYEKEERGRGNFPDRFSARQFPNYSSELNVNALLLGDSALYLCASSLSLQINYGYTFGSGTRLTVV.

The V and J genes are TRBV20-1 and TRBJ2-7; 10 bases match TRBD1. The CDR3 covers 14 residues. The germline V gene encodes CDR1 DFQATT and CDR2 SNEGSKA (reference sequence). With 5 bases clipped from V and 6 bases from J, the junction kept 10 bases outside the gene matches. This chain's CDR3 is CSAFLPGQGSEQYF. The CDR3 DNA is TGCAGTGCTTTCCTGCCGGGACAGGGGAGCGAGCAGTACTTC.

Only a few counts were recorded for this clonotype. The chain employs TRBV7-2 and TRBJ2-3; maybe TRBD1 (6 bases). V was cut by 6 bases and J by 4 bases, with 11 bases left in between. The CDR3 consists of 13 residues. Germline CDR1 reads SGHTA; CDR2 reads FQGNSA. This CDR3 reads CASRSRQADTQYF. The CDR3 coding sequence is TGTGCCAGCAGGAGCAGACAGGCAGATACGCAGTATTTT.

This clonotype was seen more than once but under ten times. This sequence joins TRBV20-1 and TRBJ1-2; no definite D call. The germline V and J ends were trimmed by 3 bases and 2 bases, with 7 bases remaining between them. Germline V gives CDR1 DFQATT, CDR2 SNEGSKA (reference sequence). CDR3 length: 12 amino acids. The CDR3 loop is CSASGANYGYTF. As DNA, the CDR3 is TGCAGTGCTAGCGGCGCCAACTATGGCTACACCTTC.

Only a few counts were recorded for this clonotype. The chain is built from TRBV2 and TRBJ2-3; D remains unclear. CDR3 length: 15 amino acids. V gave up 4 bases and J gave up 0 bases, with 11 bases separating them. The V gene's germline CDR1 is SNHLY and CDR2 FYNNEI. Written as DNA, the CDR3 is TGTGCCAGCAGTGTTCAGAGAATTAGCACAGATACGCAGTATTTT. It translates to CASSVQRISTDTQYF.

The table lists this clonotype with many counts. The rearrangement joins TRBV27 to TRBJ1-2; D might be TRBD1 (5 bases). V lost 6 bases to trimming and J lost 8 bases, with 13 bases between them. The CDR3 length is 12 residues. The germline CDR1 and CDR2 sequences are MNHEY and SMNVEV (reference sequence). CDR3 region: CASRGGDIGYTF. The CDR3 region has the DNA TGTGCCAGCAGAGGAGGGGATATAGGCTACACCTTC.

In this sample, this clonotype turned up a few times. This chain links TRBV12-3 or TRBV12-4 with TRBJ2-7, with unresolved D. The CDR3 is made up of 11 amino acids. Trimming shortened V by 3 bases and J by 7 bases, and 7 bases separated the two germline ends. CDR3 region: CASSFDGEQYF. For the CDR3, the DNA is TGTGCCAGCAGTTTCGATGGAGAGCAGTACTTC.

The chain links TRBV5-1 to TRBJ2-3; D gene uncertain. The V gene's germline CDR1 is SGHRS and CDR2 YFSETQ. CDR3 length: 14 residues. V lost 0 bases to trimming and J lost 2 bases, with 7 bases between them. CDR3 DNA: TGCGCCAGCAGCTTGGGGGTCCCCACAGATACGCAGTATTTT. Translation gives CASSLGVPTDTQYF.

This chain uses TRBV6-1 with TRBJ1-5, with 8 bases lining up with TRBD1. The J segment lost 6 bases and the V segment lost 6 bases, leaving 7 bases of the junction unmatched. There are 14 residues in the CDR3. Per germline, CDR1 MNHNS and CDR2 SASEGT. The CDR3 protein is CASRSDRGSQPQHF. DNA for the CDR3: TGTGCCAGCAGATCCGACAGGGGTAGTCAGCCCCAGCATTTT.